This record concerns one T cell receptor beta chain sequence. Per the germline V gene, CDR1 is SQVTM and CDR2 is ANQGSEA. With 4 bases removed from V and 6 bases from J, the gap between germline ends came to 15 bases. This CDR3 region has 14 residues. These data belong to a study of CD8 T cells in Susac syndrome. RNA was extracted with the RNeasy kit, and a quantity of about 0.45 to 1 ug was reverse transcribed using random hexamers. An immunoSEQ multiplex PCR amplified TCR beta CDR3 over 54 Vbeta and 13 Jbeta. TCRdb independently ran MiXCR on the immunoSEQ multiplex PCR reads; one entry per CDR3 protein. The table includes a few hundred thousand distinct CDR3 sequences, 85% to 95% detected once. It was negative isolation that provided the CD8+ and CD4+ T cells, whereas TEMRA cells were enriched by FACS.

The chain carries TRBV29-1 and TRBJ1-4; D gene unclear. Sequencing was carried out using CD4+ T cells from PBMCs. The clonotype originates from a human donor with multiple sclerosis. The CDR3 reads CSVADTAQDEKLFF. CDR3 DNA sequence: TGCAGCGTTGCTGATACGGCTCAGGATGAAAAACTGTTTTTT.